Below, 28 T cell receptor beta chains from the same sample are listed, as sequenced in a study of metastatic and nonmetastatic thyroid tumors. TCRdb reanalyzed the PCR reads with MiXCR. The profile shows about 12,000 clones, over 25% of them singletons. Every patient was untreated before thyroid surgery. Sequencing was done on a sample of tumor tissue. Receptor source: a male donor with papillary thyroid cancer or a benign thyroid nodule (not recorded which). Some clones in this sample may be carry-over from other donors' samples.

This chain links TRBV20-1 with TRBJ2-3; 8 positions agree with TRBD1. V was clipped by 4 bases and J by 11 bases; unmatched bases: 8. CDR3 length: 12 residues. The germline V gene encodes CDR1 DFQATT and CDR2 SNEGSKA (reference sequence). CDR3 residues: CSAIPGGLWQYF. The DNA of the CDR3 is TGCAGTGCTATCCCAGGGGGCTTGTGGCAGTATTTT.

This sequence joins TRBV6-1 and TRBJ1-6; weak D call: TRBD1 (6 bases). The CDR3 length is 16 residues. In germline, CDR1 is MNHNS, CDR2 SASEGT. The V gene lost 7 bases and the J gene lost 0 bases, with 13 bases spanning the gap. This CDR3 reads CASTRQASSYNSPLHF. The CDR3 coding sequence is TGTGCCAGCACCAGACAGGCCAGCTCCTATAATTCACCCCTCCACTTT.

The rearrangement uses TRBV30 and TRBJ1-2, with TRBD1 matching over 11 bases. The junction had 6 bases not matched to a gene; V was cut back by 5 bases and J by 7 bases. Germline V CDR1 and CDR2: GTSNPN, SVGIG (reference sequence). The CDR3 is 13 amino acids. The CDR3 bases are TGTGCCTGGTTGGACAGGGGGCATGTTGGCTACACCTTC. Translated, it gives CAWLDRGHVGYTF. The variable domain in full, completed from reference TRBV30 and TRBJ1-2, reads SQTIHQWPATLVQPVGSPLSLECTVEGTSNPNLYWYRQAAGRGLQLLFYSVGIGQISSEVPQNLSASRPQDRQFILSSKKLLLSDSGFYLCAWLDRGHVGYTFGSGTRLTVV.

This clone qualifies as medium-sized. The rearrangement uses TRBV4-2 and TRBJ2-3; D remains ambiguous. V lost 2 bases, J lost 4 bases, and 13 bases lay in between. This CDR3 has 15 residues. CDR1 LGHNA and CDR2 YNFKEQ come from the germline V gene. The CDR3 DNA reads as TGTGCCAGCAGCCAACGGTCCGATAACGCAGATACGCAGTATTTT. It codes for CASSQRSDNADTQYF.

This clone came up many times. This CDR3 reads CASSPRDRALYGYTF. The CDR3, as DNA: TGTGCCAGCAGCCCCCGGGACAGAGCCCTCTATGGCTACACCTTC. This chain links TRBV28 with TRBJ1-2, with 7 bases aligning to TRBD1. From germline, CDR1 is MDHEN and CDR2 SYDVKM. This CDR3 contains 15 residues. J was trimmed by 4 bases and V by 6 bases; bases with no gene match: 11.

As to this clone: This is likely a read error, given that the CDR3 carries no conserved phenylalanine or tryptophan at its end. This chain links TRBV5-8 with TRBJ2-3; 9 nucleotides agree with TRBD1. Germline V gene sequence: CDR1 SGHTS, CDR2 YDEGEE. The CDR3 runs to 15 residues. The V gene end was trimmed by 1 base and the J gene end by 3 bases; junction bases not matched to a gene: 3. The CDR3 coding sequence is TGTGCCAGCAGCTTGCTAGGACAGGGGACAGATACGCAGTATTGT. It encodes CASSLLGQGTDTQYC.

The chain uses TRBV20-1 and TRBJ1-4; D unresolved. The V end was cut by 6 bases, the J end by 8 bases, with 16 bases between. Germline V gene lookup returns CDR1 DFQATT and CDR2 SNEGSKA (reference sequence). CDR3 size: 13 residues. The CDR3 region has the DNA TGCAGTGCCCGTGCAAGAACTCCGGAAAAACTGTTTTTT. Encoded protein: CSARARTPEKLFF.

This clone was seen a handful of times. V usage is TRBV6-5 and J usage is TRBJ1-2; no firm D call. The CDR3 contains 14 residues. V was trimmed by 4 bases and J by 2 bases, leaving 11 bases between them. Germline V gene sequence: CDR1 MNHEY, CDR2 SVGAGI. The CDR3 sequence: CASSLEGLNYGYTF. In DNA, the CDR3 is TGTGCCAGCAGTTTGGAGGGTTTAAACTATGGCTACACCTTC.

By share of the sample, this clone is medium-sized (0.01 to 0.1%). J is TRBJ2-3 and V is TRBV18, with TRBD1 matching over 9 bases. V lost 4 bases and J lost 6; bases outside the gene matches: 17. Germline V CDR1 and CDR2: KGHSH, LQKENI. The CDR3 length is 18 residues. The CDR3 is CASSQMTGTGSRRDTQYF. For the CDR3, the DNA is TGTGCCAGCTCACAGATGACCGGGACAGGGTCTCGTCGGGATACGCAGTATTTT.

This clone was found many times. The chain recombines TRBV20-1 with TRBJ2-5; TRBD1 is a possible D gene (5 bases). The ends were cut back, 6 bases at V and 4 bases at J, with 9 bases in the middle. The CDR3 runs 11 residues. CDR1 and CDR2 from the germline V gene are DFQATT and SNEGSKA (reference sequence). The CDR3 spells CSARALETQYF. For the CDR3, the DNA is TGCAGTGCCAGGGCCCTAGAGACCCAGTACTTC.

V usage is TRBV6-1 and J usage is TRBJ2-5, with 7 bases fitting TRBD1. This CDR3 has 14 residues. The germline CDR1 and CDR2 sequences are MNHNS and SASEGT. The junction had 6 bases not matched to a gene; V was cut back by 3 bases and J by 5 bases. In nucleotides, the CDR3 is TGTGCCAGCAGTGACAGGGGGTCGAGCGAGACCCAGTACTTC. It translates to CASSDRGSSETQYF.

The rearrangement joins TRBV5-1 to TRBJ2-3, with a weak D call TRBD1 (6 bases). V lost 3 bases to trimming and J lost 2 bases, with 22 bases between them. CDR3 length equals 18 residues. CDR1 and CDR2 from the germline V gene are SGHRS and YFSETQ. In DNA form, the CDR3 reads TGCGCCAGCAGCTCGGGACAACGTCGGGATAAATACACAGATACGCAGTATTTT. Amino acids: CASSSGQRRDKYTDTQYF.

The chain has TRBV7-2 and TRBJ2-7, with TRBD1 as a possible D gene (6 bases). V dropped 2 bases and J dropped 4 bases, with 12 bases sitting between them. Looked up from germline, CDR1 is SGHTA and CDR2 is FQGNSA. The CDR3 length is 14 residues. CDR3 DNA sequence: TGTGCCAGCAGCTTAAACAGGGTCACGTACGAGCAGTACTTC. This translates into CASSLNRVTYEQYF.

This clone was picked up many times. V gene TRBV5-6 combines with J gene TRBJ1-3; the match to TRBD1 covers 9 bases. The CDR3 consists of 16 residues. In germline, CDR1 is SGHDT, CDR2 YYEEEE. The V and J ends lost 1 base and 1 base, in that order; junction bases with no gene match: 3. Written as DNA, the CDR3 is TGTGCCAGCAGCTTGCCGGGACAGGGTTCTGGAAACACCATATATTTT. Its translation: CASSLPGQGSGNTIYF. Combining the CDR3 with reference TRBV5-6 and TRBJ1-3 gives the whole variable domain DAGVTQSPTHLIKTRGQQVTLRCSPKSGHDTVSWYQQALGQGPQFIFQYYEEEERQRGNFPDRFSGHQFPNYSSELNVNALLLGDSALYLCASSLPGQGSGNTIYFGEGSWLTVV.

This clone is termed medium-sized. The chain recombines TRBV11-2 with TRBJ1-3; D not certain. In germline, CDR1 is SGHAT, CDR2 FQNNGV. CDR3 length equals 15 residues. Trimming shortened V by 0 bases and J by 0 bases, and 6 bases separated the two germline ends. This CDR3 is CASSLELYSGNTIYF. The CDR3, as DNA: TGTGCCAGCAGCTTAGAACTATACTCTGGAAACACCATATATTTT. Full variable domain (missing parts from reference TRBV11-2 and TRBJ1-3): EAGVAQSPRYKIIEKRQSVAFWCNPISGHATLYWYQQILGQGPKLLIQFQNNGVVDDSQLPKDRFSAERLKGVDSTLKIQPAKLEDSAVYLCASSLELYSGNTIYFGEGSWLTVV.

The chain carries TRBV4-3 and TRBJ2-7; 11 nucleotides agree with TRBD1. Germline CDR1 reads LGHNA; CDR2 reads YSLEER. The CDR3 covers 15 residues. With V trimmed by 3 bases and J by 2 bases, 3 bases remained unmatched. The CDR3 spells CASSQGQGEAYEQYF. In DNA form, the CDR3 reads TGCGCCAGCAGCCAGGGACAGGGGGAGGCCTACGAGCAGTACTTC.

CDR3 sequence (DNA): TGTGCCAGCAGTGACTTGGAACAGAATGAGCAGTTCTTC. This codes for CASSDLEQNEQFF. The rearrangement links TRBV6-1 to TRBJ2-1; D remains unclear. The germline CDR1 and CDR2 sequences are MNHNS and SASEGT. V was pared by 3 bases and J by 7 bases, with 10 bases between. The CDR3 has 13 residues.

This clone was seen more than once but under ten times. J is TRBJ2-1 and V is TRBV13, with no clear D. The CDR3 sequence is 13 residues long. The germline V and J ends were trimmed by 3 bases and 5 bases, with 8 bases remaining between them. Looked up from germline, CDR1 is PRHDT and CDR2 is FYEKMQ (reference sequence). The CDR3 DNA sequence: TGTGCCAGCAGCTTCGGGCCTAACAATGAGCAGTTCTTC. This codes for CASSFGPNNEQFF.

This clone was recorded many times. V and J are TRBV5-1 and TRBJ1-4; D gene uncertain. This CDR3 has 14 residues. The germline V gene has CDR1 SGHRS and CDR2 YFSETQ. The V gene lost 4 bases and the J gene lost 5 bases, with 12 bases spanning the gap. The CDR3 spells CASSPVDSNEKLFF. The CDR3 nucleotides read TGCGCCAGCAGCCCGGTGGATTCAAATGAAAAACTGTTTTTT. Supplemented by reference TRBV5-1 and TRBJ1-4, the full variable domain reads KAGVTQTPRYLIKTRGQQVTLSCSPISGHRSVSWYQQTPGQGLQFLFEYFSETQRNKGNFPGRFSGRQFSNSRSEMNVSTLELGDSALYLCASSPVDSNEKLFFGSGTQLSVL.

This clone was recorded at least ten times. A much larger clone lies one base from this, so it may be a read error. Other DNA sequences in this specimen translate into the identical CDR3. This rearrangement joins TRBV4-3 to TRBJ1-1; no firm D call. The CDR3 runs 13 residues. The germline V gene has CDR1 LGHNA and CDR2 YSLEER. Here the CDR3 reads CASSQDDGFEAFF. Written as DNA, the CDR3 is TGCGCCAGTAGCCAAGATGACGGATTTGAAGCTTTCTTT.

The V gene is TRBV20-1, the J gene TRBJ2-1, with TRBD2 identical over 13 bases. CDR1 is DFQATT and CDR2 is SNEGSKA in the germline V gene (reference sequence). The V and J ends lost 5 bases and 1 base, in that order; junction bases with no gene match: 5. CDR3 length: 16 residues. The DNA for the CDR3 is TGCAGTGCTCTGGGACTAGCGGGACTTTCCTACAATGAGCAGTTCTTC. As protein: CSALGLAGLSYNEQFF.

By proportion, this clone is medium-sized. V is TRBV5-1 and J is TRBJ2-2; 9 bases are a match to TRBD2. With 1 base clipped from V and 0 bases from J, the junction kept 1 base outside the gene matches. Germline lookup yields CDR1 SGHRS and CDR2 YFSETQ. CDR3 size: 16 residues. The CDR3 nucleotides read TGCGCCAGCAGCTTGAGCGGGGGGACGAACACCGGGGAGCTGTTTTTT. Amino acid sequence: CASSLSGGTNTGELFF.

This clone was recorded at least ten times. The chain recombines TRBV19 with TRBJ2-2, with a tentative D call TRBD2 (5 bases). The CDR3 extends over 14 amino acids. The V and J ends lost 3 bases and 7 bases respectively, with 12 bases between them. CDR1 is LNHDA and CDR2 is SQIVND in the germline V gene (reference sequence). CDR3 nucleotide sequence: TGTGCCAGTAGTATTCGGACTGCGAACGGGGAGCTGTTTTTT. Its translation is CASSIRTANGELFF.

This clone was picked up a small number of times. V and J are TRBV2 and TRBJ1-5, with 8 nucleotides matching TRBD1. The CDR3 runs 14 residues. V lost 8 bases to trimming and J lost 4 bases; unmatched junction nucleotides: 7. Per the germline V gene, CDR1 is SNHLY and CDR2 is FYNNEI. CDR3 loop: CASRDRGGNQPQHF. CDR3 DNA: TGTGCCAGCCGAGACAGGGGAGGAAATCAGCCCCAGCATTTT.

In regard to this clone: A much larger clone is a single base away; this may be a read error. The gene calls are TRBV2 and TRBJ2-5; D may match TRBD1 or TRBD2 (6 bases each). V was shortened by 7 bases and J by 5 bases, with 11 bases between the two germline ends. This CDR3 comprises 12 residues. Looked up from germline, CDR1 is SNHLY and CDR2 is FYNNEI. CDR3 DNA: TGTGCCAGCATGAGAGGGGGGGAGACCCAGTACTTC. Translating it yields CASMRGGETQYF. The complete variable domain, with remaining parts taken from reference TRBV2 and TRBJ2-5, reads EPEVTQTPSHQVTQMGQEVILRCVPISNHLYFYWYRQILGQKVEFLVSFYNNEISEKSEIFDDQFSVERPDGSNFTLKIRSTKLEDSAMYFCASMRGGETQYFGPGTRLLVL.

The chain links TRBV18 to TRBJ2-7; 8 positions match TRBD2. CDR1 and CDR2 (germline): KGHSH, LQKENI. The CDR3 loop spans 14 amino acids. J gave up 0 bases and V 11 bases, and 9 bases lay outside the gene matches. The CDR3 is CAAATSASSYEQYF. As DNA, the CDR3 is TGTGCCGCCGCGACTAGCGCGAGCTCCTACGAGCAGTACTTC.

This chain links TRBV7-3 with TRBJ2-1, with D possibly TRBD2 on 6 matching bases. Trimming cost V 2 bases and J 6 bases, with 14 bases left between them. This CDR3 is 15 amino acids long. Germline V gene data show CDR1 as SGHTA and CDR2 as FQGTGA. CDR3 amino acids: CASSLSSEGSNEQFF. CDR3 nucleotide sequence: TGTGCCAGCAGCTTATCTAGCGAGGGATCCAATGAGCAGTTCTTC.

V is TRBV4-1 and J is TRBJ2-7; a possible D gene is TRBD1 (6 bases). The CDR3 sequence is 14 residues long. The V end was cut by 1 base, the J end by 3 bases, with 10 bases between. Looked up from germline, CDR1 is MGHRA and CDR2 is YSYEKL. The CDR3 loop reads CASSQVQGNYEQYF. The CDR3 DNA sequence: TGCGCCAGCAGCCAAGTACAGGGTAACTACGAGCAGTACTTC.